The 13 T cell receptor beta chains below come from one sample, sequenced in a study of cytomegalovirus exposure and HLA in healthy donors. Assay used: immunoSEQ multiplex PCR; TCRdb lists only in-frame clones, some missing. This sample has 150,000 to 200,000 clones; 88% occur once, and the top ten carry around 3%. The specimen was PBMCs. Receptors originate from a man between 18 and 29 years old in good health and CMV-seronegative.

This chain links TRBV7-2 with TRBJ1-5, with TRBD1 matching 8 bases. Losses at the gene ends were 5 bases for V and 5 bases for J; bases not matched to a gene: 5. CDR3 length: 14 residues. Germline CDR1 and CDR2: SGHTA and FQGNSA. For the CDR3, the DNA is TGTGCCAGCAGCCGGGGACAGGCCCATCAGCCCCAGCATTTT. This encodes CASSRGQAHQPQHF.

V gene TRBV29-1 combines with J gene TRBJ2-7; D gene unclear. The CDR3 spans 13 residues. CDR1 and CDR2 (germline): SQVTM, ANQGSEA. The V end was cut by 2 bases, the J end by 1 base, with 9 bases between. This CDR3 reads CSVERGGSYEQYV. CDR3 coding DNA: TGCAGCGTTGAACGCGGTGGATCCTACGAGCAGTACGTC.

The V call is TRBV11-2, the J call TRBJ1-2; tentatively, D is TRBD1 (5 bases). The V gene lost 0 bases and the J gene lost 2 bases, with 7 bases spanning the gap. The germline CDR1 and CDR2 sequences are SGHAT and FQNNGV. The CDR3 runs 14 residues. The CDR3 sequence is CASSLDGGNYGYTF. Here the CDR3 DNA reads TGTGCCAGCAGCTTAGACGGGGGGAACTATGGCTACACCTTC.

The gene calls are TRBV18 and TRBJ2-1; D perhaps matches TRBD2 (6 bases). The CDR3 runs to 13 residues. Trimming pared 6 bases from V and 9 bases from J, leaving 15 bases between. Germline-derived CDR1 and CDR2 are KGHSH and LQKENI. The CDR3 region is CASSGPGSFEQFF. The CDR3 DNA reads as TGTGCCAGCTCTGGCCCCGGGAGCTTTGAGCAGTTCTTC.

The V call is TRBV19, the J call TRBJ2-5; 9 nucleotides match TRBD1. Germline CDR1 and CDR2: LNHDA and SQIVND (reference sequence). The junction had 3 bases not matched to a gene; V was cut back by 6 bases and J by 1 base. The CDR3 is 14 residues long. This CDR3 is CASSKTGGQETQYF. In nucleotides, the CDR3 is TGTGCCAGTAGCAAGACAGGGGGCCAAGAGACCCAGTACTTC.

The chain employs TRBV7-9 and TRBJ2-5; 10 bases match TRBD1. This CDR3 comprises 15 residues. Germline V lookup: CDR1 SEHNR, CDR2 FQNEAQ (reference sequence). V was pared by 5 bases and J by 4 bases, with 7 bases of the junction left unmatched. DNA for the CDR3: TGTGCCAGCAGCCCAGGACAGGGGGAGGGAGAGACCCAGTACTTC. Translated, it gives CASSPGQGEGETQYF. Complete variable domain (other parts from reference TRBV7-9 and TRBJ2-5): DTGVSQNPRHKITKRGQNVTFRCDPISEHNRLYWYRQTLGQGPEFLTYFQNEAQLEKSRLLSDRFSAERPKGSFSTLEIQRTEQGDSAMYLCASSPGQGEGETQYFGPGTRLLVL.

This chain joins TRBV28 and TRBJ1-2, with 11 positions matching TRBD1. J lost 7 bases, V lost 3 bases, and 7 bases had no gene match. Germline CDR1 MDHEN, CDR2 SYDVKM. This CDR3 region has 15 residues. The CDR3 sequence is CASSFRTGGLFGYTF. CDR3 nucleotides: TGTGCCAGCAGTTTTCGGACAGGGGGCCTGTTTGGCTACACCTTC.

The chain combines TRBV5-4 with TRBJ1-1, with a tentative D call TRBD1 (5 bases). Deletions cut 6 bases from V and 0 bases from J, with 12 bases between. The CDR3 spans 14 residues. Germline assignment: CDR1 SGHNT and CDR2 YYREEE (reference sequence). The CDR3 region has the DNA TGTGCCAGCATCGGAAGACAGATGAACACTGAAGCTTTCTTT. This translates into CASIGRQMNTEAFF.

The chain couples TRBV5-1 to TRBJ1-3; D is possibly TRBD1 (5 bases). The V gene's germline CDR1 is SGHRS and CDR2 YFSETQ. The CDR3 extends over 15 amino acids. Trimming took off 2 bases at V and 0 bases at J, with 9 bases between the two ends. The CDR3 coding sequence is TGCGCCAGCAGCTTCGGGGGATACTCTGGAAACACCATATATTTT. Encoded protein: CASSFGGYSGNTIYF.

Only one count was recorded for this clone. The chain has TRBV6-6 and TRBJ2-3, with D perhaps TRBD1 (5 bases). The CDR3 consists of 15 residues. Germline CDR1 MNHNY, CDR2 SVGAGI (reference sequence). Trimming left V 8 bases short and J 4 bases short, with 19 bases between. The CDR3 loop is CASPKDGALADTQYF. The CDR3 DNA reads TGTGCCAGCCCCAAAGATGGGGCCCTTGCAGATACGCAGTATTTT.

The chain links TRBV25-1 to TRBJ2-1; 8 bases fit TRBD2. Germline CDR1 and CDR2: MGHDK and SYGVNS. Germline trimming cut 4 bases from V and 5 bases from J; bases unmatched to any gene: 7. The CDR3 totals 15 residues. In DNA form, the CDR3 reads TGTGCCAGCAGTGGTCTCAGCGGGAGTAACAATGAGCAGTTCTTC. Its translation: CASSGLSGSNNEQFF.

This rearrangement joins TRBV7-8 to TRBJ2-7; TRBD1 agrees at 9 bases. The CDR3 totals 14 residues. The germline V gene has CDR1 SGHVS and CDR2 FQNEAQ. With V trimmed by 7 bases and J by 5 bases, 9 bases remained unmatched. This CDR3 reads CASKGRDRDHEQYF. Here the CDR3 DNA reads TGTGCCAGCAAGGGGCGGGACAGGGACCACGAGCAGTACTTC. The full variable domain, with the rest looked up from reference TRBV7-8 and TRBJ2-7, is GAGVSQSPRYKVAKRGQDVALRCDPISGHVSLFWYQQALGQGPEFLTYFQNEAQLDKSGLPSDRFFAERPEGSVSTLKIQRTQQEDSAVYLCASKGRDRDHEQYFGPGTRLTVT.

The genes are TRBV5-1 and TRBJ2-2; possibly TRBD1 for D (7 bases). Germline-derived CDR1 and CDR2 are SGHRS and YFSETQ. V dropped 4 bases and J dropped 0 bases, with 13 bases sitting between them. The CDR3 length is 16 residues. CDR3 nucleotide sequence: TGCGCCAGCAGCCGGGGGCAGGGGGCGAACACCGGGGAGCTGTTTTTT. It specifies CASSRGQGANTGELFF.